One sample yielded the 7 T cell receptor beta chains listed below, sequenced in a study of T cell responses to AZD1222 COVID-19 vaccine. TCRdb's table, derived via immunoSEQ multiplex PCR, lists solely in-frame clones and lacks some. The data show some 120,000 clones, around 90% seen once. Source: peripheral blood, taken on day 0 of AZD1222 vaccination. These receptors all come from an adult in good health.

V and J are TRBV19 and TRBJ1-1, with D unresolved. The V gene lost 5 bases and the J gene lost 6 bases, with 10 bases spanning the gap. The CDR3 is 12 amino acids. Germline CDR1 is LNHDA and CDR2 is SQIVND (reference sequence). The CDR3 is CASSPLGSEAFF. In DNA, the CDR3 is TGTGCCAGTAGTCCCCTCGGGTCTGAAGCTTTCTTT.

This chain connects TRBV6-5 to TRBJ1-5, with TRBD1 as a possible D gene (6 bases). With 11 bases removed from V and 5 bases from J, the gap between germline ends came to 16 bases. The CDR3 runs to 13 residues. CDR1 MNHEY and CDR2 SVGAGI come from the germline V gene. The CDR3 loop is CAVSQGQDQPQHF. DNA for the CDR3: TGTGCCGTGTCCCAGGGGCAGGATCAGCCCCAGCATTTT.

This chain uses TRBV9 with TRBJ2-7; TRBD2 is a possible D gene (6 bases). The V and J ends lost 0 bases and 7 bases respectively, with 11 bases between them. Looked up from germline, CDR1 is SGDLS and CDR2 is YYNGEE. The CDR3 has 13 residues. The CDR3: CASSVGAGWEQYF. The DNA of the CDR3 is TGTGCCAGCAGCGTAGGGGCGGGATGGGAGCAGTACTTC.

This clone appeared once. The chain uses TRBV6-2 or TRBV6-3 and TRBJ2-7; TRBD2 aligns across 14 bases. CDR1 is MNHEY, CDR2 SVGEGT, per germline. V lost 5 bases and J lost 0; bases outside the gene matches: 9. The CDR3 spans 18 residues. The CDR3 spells CASSKPGLAGGSSYEQYF. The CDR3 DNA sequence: TGTGCCAGCAGTAAACCCGGACTAGCGGGAGGTAGCTCCTACGAGCAGTACTTC.

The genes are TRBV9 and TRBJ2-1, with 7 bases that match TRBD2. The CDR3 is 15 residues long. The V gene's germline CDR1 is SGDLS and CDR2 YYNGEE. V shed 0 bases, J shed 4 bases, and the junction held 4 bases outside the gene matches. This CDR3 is CASSVGLAAYNEQFF. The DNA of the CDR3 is TGTGCCAGCAGCGTAGGTCTAGCGGCTTACAATGAGCAGTTCTTC. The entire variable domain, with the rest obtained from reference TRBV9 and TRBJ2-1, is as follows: DSGVTQTPKHLITATGQRVTLRCSPRSGDLSVYWYQQSLDQGLQFLIQYYNGEERAKGNILERFSAQQFPDLHSELNLSSLELGDSALYFCASSVGLAAYNEQFFGPGTRLTVL.

This chain's CDR3 is CASSLDSGTGDGYTF. As DNA, the CDR3 is TGTGCCAGCAGCTTGGATTCCGGGACAGGGGATGGCTACACCTTC. The chain is built from TRBV5-4 and TRBJ1-2, with 10 bases identical to TRBD1. Germline V gene sequence: CDR1 SGHNT, CDR2 YYREEE (reference sequence). Trimming cost V 0 bases and J 6 bases; bases outside gene matches: 5. The CDR3 is 15 residues long.

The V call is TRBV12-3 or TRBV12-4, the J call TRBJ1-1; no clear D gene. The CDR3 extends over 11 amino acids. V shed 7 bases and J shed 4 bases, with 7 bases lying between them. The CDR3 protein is CASILGTEAFF. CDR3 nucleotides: TGTGCCAGCATATTAGGCACTGAAGCTTTCTTT.